Presented here are 10 T cell receptor beta chains from one specimen sequenced in a study of cytomegalovirus exposure and HLA in healthy donors. The PCR had 60 Vbeta and 13 Jbeta primers. The assay was immunoSEQ multiplex PCR, and TCRdb's table has in-frame clones only and misses some. The table shows 150,000 to 200,000 clones, with around 81% occurring only once. What was sequenced was PBMCs. These receptor sequences come from a woman in her late teens or twenties in good health and CMV-seropositive.

The chain joins TRBV19 to TRBJ1-5; 7 bases align to TRBD1. The germline V gene encodes CDR1 LNHDA and CDR2 SQIVND (reference sequence). The V and J ends lost 4 bases and 1 base, in that order; junction bases with no gene match: 13. The CDR3 is 18 residues long. The chain's CDR3 is CASSTQTGQRRSNQPQHF. The CDR3 DNA is TGTGCCAGTAGTACCCAAACGGGACAGCGACGAAGCAATCAGCCCCAGCATTTT. The complete variable domain, with remaining parts taken from reference TRBV19 and TRBJ1-5, reads DGGITQSPKYLFRKEGQNVTLSCEQNLNHDAMYWYRQDPGQGLRLIYYSQIVNDFQKGDIAEGYSVSREKKESFPLTVTSAQKNPTAFYLCASSTQTGQRRSNQPQHFGDGTRLSIL.

The chain uses TRBV30 and TRBJ1-4; no reliable D call. CDR1 and CDR2 from the germline V gene are GTSNPN and SVGIG (reference sequence). The CDR3 has 14 residues. Trimming stripped 0 bases from V and 7 bases from J, with 12 bases between. DNA of the CDR3: TGTGCCTGGAGTGTAGAGTTGGGAGGTGAAAAACTGTTTTTT. Amino acid sequence: CAWSVELGGEKLFF.

V and J are TRBV2 and TRBJ2-4; 10 positions match TRBD1. Unmatched junction bases numbered 11, after V lost 6 bases and J lost 6 bases. Germline V gene lookup returns CDR1 SNHLY and CDR2 FYNNEI. The CDR3 is made up of 16 amino acids. As DNA, the CDR3 is TGTGCCAGCAGGTATCCCGGGACAGGGGAGGCAAACATTCAGTACTTC. It codes for CASRYPGTGEANIQYF.

In this sample, this clone turned up a few times. The chain links TRBV21-1 to TRBJ1-2; the table gives TRBD1 as D, unverified against the DNA. TRBV21-1 is termed a pseudogene. The CDR3 contains 14 residues. The CDR3: CASSKDPTGWGYTF. Written as DNA, the CDR3 is TGTGCCAGCAGCAAAGACCCAACAGGGTGGGGCTACACCTTC.

This chain uses TRBV4-3 with TRBJ1-2; D ambiguous. V lost 4 bases and J lost 8, with 17 bases in between. Per germline, CDR1 LGHNA and CDR2 YSLEER. The CDR3 has 14 amino acids. CDR3 residues: CASSLSYVGGGYTF. In DNA, the CDR3 is TGCGCCAGCAGCCTTTCGTATGTGGGAGGCGGCTACACCTTC.

This clone has only one observation. The V call is TRBV7-6, the J call TRBJ1-1; D is perhaps TRBD1 (5 bases). V lost 5 bases to trimming and J lost 5 bases, with 12 bases between them. The CDR3 is 13 residues long. The germline V gene encodes CDR1 SGHVS and CDR2 FNYEAQ. In DNA form, the CDR3 reads TGTGCCAGCAGCCCAGGCGGGGGTACTGAAGCTTTCTTT. Its translation is CASSPGGGTEAFF.

This clone was seen once. The rearrangement links TRBV19 to TRBJ1-2; 10 bases are shared with TRBD1. Per germline, CDR1 LNHDA and CDR2 SQIVND (reference sequence). The V and J ends lost 3 bases and 8 bases, in that order; junction bases with no gene match: 12. The length of the CDR3 is 16 residues. This CDR3 is CASSMRRDRGGSGYTF. CDR3 DNA: TGTGCCAGTAGTATGCGCCGGGACAGGGGAGGTTCAGGCTACACCTTC.

The chain has TRBV2 and TRBJ2-7, with TRBD1 matching over 7 bases. This CDR3 comprises 15 residues. Unmatched junction bases numbered 8, after V lost 6 bases and J lost 0 bases. The germline V gene has CDR1 SNHLY and CDR2 FYNNEI. CDR3 nucleotide sequence: TGTGCCAGCAGCGGAGACAGGGTTAGCTCCTACGAGCAGTACGTC. This translates into CASSGDRVSSYEQYV.

This clone turned up a few times. The gene calls are TRBV5-6 and TRBJ2-2; 7 bases agree with TRBD1. Per germline, CDR1 SGHDT and CDR2 YYEEEE. There are 15 residues in the CDR3. Unmatched junction bases numbered 8, after V lost 5 bases and J lost 4 bases. In DNA form, the CDR3 reads TGTGCCAGCAGTCTAGGGCAGGGGGTCACCGGGGAGCTGTTTTTT. Protein product: CASSLGQGVTGELFF. Combining the CDR3 with reference TRBV5-6 and TRBJ2-2 gives the whole variable domain DAGVTQSPTHLIKTRGQQVTLRCSPKSGHDTVSWYQQALGQGPQFIFQYYEEEERQRGNFPDRFSGHQFPNYSSELNVNALLLGDSALYLCASSLGQGVTGELFFGEGSRLTVL.

Details on this clone: The sample holds other DNA sequences that translate to the same CDR3. The chain uses TRBV6-4 and TRBJ2-3; D gene ambiguous. CDR1 and CDR2 from the germline V gene are MRHNA and SNTAGT. This CDR3 comprises 15 residues. V lost 0 bases and J 0 bases, leaving 7 bases between the germline ends. The CDR3 sequence is CASSDSAGSTDTQYF. CDR3 in DNA: TGTGCCAGCAGTGACTCAGCTGGTAGCACAGATACGCAGTATTTT.